This T cell receptor beta chain was found in a study of beta chain features in type 1 diabetes. Overall study context: Examination of sorted cells across all samples involved roughly 100 million cells.

General study results and limits: Reduced insertions and increased deletions marked VDJ junctions in type 1 diabetes patients. Moderate yet significant TCRB CDR3 shortening was seen in Type 1 diabetes patients in all four CD4+ subsets.

CDR1 LNHDA and CDR2 SQIVND come from the germline V gene (reference sequence). The CDR3 is 14 amino acids. The V segment lost 2 bases and the J segment 7 bases; nucleotides outside the gene matches: 5. Sorting that relied on CD45RO/CCR7/CD25/CD127/CD95/CD27 yielded CD4+ naive, central memory, regulatory and stem cell-like memory cells. About this clone itself: Its antigen is undetermined. Other DNA variants within this sample encode the same CDR3.

Every isolated RNA sample was fully reverse transcribed, so sequencing captured expressed TCRB transcripts. Clones were sequenced by immunoSEQ multiplex PCR, and TCRdb holds only the in-frame ones, with some missing. Among more than 300,000 clones listed, over 9.5% were seen once. This sequence was found in a woman between 18 and 29 years old with type 1 diabetes. V is TRBV19 and J is TRBJ2-1; 7 positions agree with TRBD2. Sequencing used naive CD4+ T cells from blood. DNA of the CDR3: TGTGCCAGTAGTATAAGGGAGGGCCGGAATGAGCAGTTCTTC. It codes for CASSIREGRNEQFF.